Each of the 31 T cell receptor beta chains below was sequenced from the same sample in a study of T cell changes during pregnancy in multiple sclerosis. TCRdb's copy holds only in-frame clones and misses some; the assay was immunoSEQ multiplex PCR. The sample shows around 60,000 clones, roughly nine tenths of them seen only once. Sequencing used peripheral blood, obtained in the third trimester of pregnancy. These receptors originate from a female donor in good health, enrolled as a control in a pregnancy study.

The rearrangement joins TRBV6-1 to TRBJ2-1; 7 bases fit TRBD2. Germline loops: CDR1 MNHNS, CDR2 SASEGT. Losses at the gene ends were 4 bases for V and 2 bases for J; bases not matched to a gene: 11. The CDR3 has 17 amino acids. CDR3 amino acids: CASSGRRLAATYNEQFF. Written as DNA, the CDR3 is TGTGCCAGCAGTGGCCGACGACTAGCTGCAACCTACAATGAGCAGTTCTTC.

The chain employs TRBV5-1 and TRBJ1-6, with D possibly being TRBD1 (6 bases). Trimming took off 4 bases at V and 5 bases at J, with 13 bases between the two ends. From germline, CDR1 is SGHRS and CDR2 YFSETQ. The CDR3 contains 15 residues. The CDR3 region is CASSIGQPNNSPLHF. In DNA, the CDR3 is TGCGCCAGCAGCATCGGACAGCCGAATAATTCACCCCTCCACTTT.

This chain connects TRBV9 to TRBJ2-1; 11 bases line up with TRBD2. The CDR3 has 16 residues. The junction had 7 bases not matched to a gene; V was cut back by 4 bases and J by 4 bases. Germline-derived CDR1 and CDR2 are SGDLS and YYNGEE. Here the CDR3 reads CASSIIGTSGYNEQFF. CDR3 nucleotide sequence: TGTGCCAGCAGCATAATCGGGACTAGCGGATACAATGAGCAGTTCTTC. Full variable domain (missing parts from reference TRBV9 and TRBJ2-1): DSGVTQTPKHLITATGQRVTLRCSPRSGDLSVYWYQQSLDQGLQFLIQYYNGEERAKGNILERFSAQQFPDLHSELNLSSLELGDSALYFCASSIIGTSGYNEQFFGPGTRLTVL.

The chain uses TRBV6-5 and TRBJ2-3; 8 bases are shared with TRBD2. Trimming cost V 6 bases and J 0 bases; bases outside gene matches: 5. CDR3 length: 15 amino acids. Germline CDR1 and CDR2: MNHEY and SVGAGI. The CDR3 loop is CASSPRGGSTDTQYF. DNA of the CDR3: TGTGCCAGCAGCCCACGCGGGGGGAGCACAGATACGCAGTATTTT.

The chain is built from TRBV29-1 and TRBJ2-6, with 10 bases lining up with TRBD1. This CDR3 is 15 amino acids long. CDR1 is SQVTM and CDR2 is ANQGSEA in the germline V gene. V dropped 3 bases and J dropped 2; count of bases not matched to a gene: 1. The CDR3 coding sequence is TGCAGCGTTGAGGGACAGGGGACTGGGGCCAACGTCCTGACTTTC. It translates to CSVEGQGTGANVLTF.

The rearrangement uses TRBV5-4 and TRBJ2-7; TRBD2 matches 7 bases. Trimming cost V 4 bases and J 4 bases; bases outside gene matches: 11. Germline V gene data show CDR1 as SGHNT and CDR2 as YYREEE (reference sequence). The CDR3 sequence is 15 residues long. The CDR3 loop reads CASSPWGGRRYEQYF. Written as DNA, the CDR3 is TGTGCCAGCAGCCCGTGGGGGGGGAGAAGATACGAGCAGTACTTC.

This clone appeared a single time. The V gene is TRBV19, the J gene TRBJ1-2; D perhaps matches TRBD1 (6 bases). The CDR3 has 14 residues. Trimming removed 5 bases at V and 5 bases at J, with 15 bases between. Germline CDR1 LNHDA, CDR2 SQIVND (reference sequence). Here the CDR3 DNA reads TGTGCCAGTAGTGAAGGACAGCCTCTTTATGGCTACACCTTC. It encodes CASSEGQPLYGYTF.

The gene calls are TRBV30 and TRBJ1-1; no definite D call. Between the trimmed V and J ends, which lost 0 bases and 1 base, there was a span of 9 bases. The CDR3 has 14 amino acids. Germline V gene sequence: CDR1 GTSNPN, CDR2 SVGIG (reference sequence). The CDR3 protein is CAWSVGVGNTEAFF. The CDR3 nucleotides read TGTGCCTGGAGTGTAGGAGTGGGGAACACTGAAGCTTTCTTT.

Relative to its sample, this clone is medium-sized. This chain joins TRBV6-4 and TRBJ2-3; 8 bases agree with TRBD2. After removal of 2 bases from V and 1 base from J, the junction contained 2 bases not matched to a gene. The CDR3 totals 15 residues. The germline CDR1 and CDR2 sequences are MRHNA and SNTAGT. CDR3 sequence (DNA): TGTGCCAGCAGTGACCGAGCGGGGGGCACAGATACGCAGTATTTT. Translated: CASSDRAGGTDTQYF.

The V gene is TRBV18, the J gene TRBJ1-1; 10 bases line up with TRBD1. Per germline, CDR1 KGHSH and CDR2 LQKENI. There are 15 residues in the CDR3. Trimming at V came to 1 base and at J to 5 bases, leaving 4 bases not matched to a gene. Here the CDR3 DNA reads TGTGCCAGCTCACCACTGGGACAGGGGAGAACTGAAGCTTTCTTT. It encodes CASSPLGQGRTEAFF.

This chain uses TRBV15 with TRBJ1-2, with 7 bases that match TRBD1. Losses at the gene ends were 4 bases for V and 4 bases for J; bases not matched to a gene: 12. The germline V gene has CDR1 LNHNV and CDR2 YYDKDF (reference sequence). The length of the CDR3 is 16 residues. For the CDR3, the DNA is TGTGCCACCAGCACCCGGGACAGAGACCTTTCCTATGGCTACACCTTC. Protein: CATSTRDRDLSYGYTF.

This clone was picked up one time. The V gene is TRBV5-1, the J gene TRBJ2-3, with 7 nucleotides matching TRBD1. After removal of 4 bases from V and 4 bases from J, the junction contained 9 bases not matched to a gene. CDR1 is SGHRS, CDR2 YFSETQ, per germline. CDR3 length: 15 amino acids. The CDR3 region is CASSPDRAGADTQYF. CDR3 nucleotides: TGCGCCAGCAGCCCCGACAGGGCTGGGGCAGATACGCAGTATTTT.

The V and J genes are TRBV10-3 and TRBJ2-1; 7 bases are a match to TRBD1. Trimming took 4 bases from V and 7 from J; bases not matched to a gene: 13. From germline, CDR1 is ENHRY and CDR2 SYGVKD. The CDR3 length is 16 residues. The CDR3 DNA follows: TGTGCCATCAGTGGAAGACAGGGAACAGCTTTTAATGAGCAGTTCTTC. Its protein is CAISGRQGTAFNEQFF.

The chain uses TRBV10-2 and TRBJ2-5, with D maybe TRBD1 (6 bases). Germline V gene lookup returns CDR1 WSHSY and CDR2 SAAADI. With 7 bases removed from V and 4 bases from J, the gap between germline ends came to 19 bases. The CDR3 contains 15 residues. The CDR3 loop reads CASTPDPGTLETQYF. The DNA of the CDR3 is TGCGCCAGCACTCCAGACCCGGGGACACTAGAGACCCAGTACTTC.

CDR3 in amino acids: CASSVEPNANYGYTF. CDR3 DNA sequence: TGTGCCAGCAGCGTAGAGCCAAACGCTAACTATGGCTACACCTTC. This chain connects TRBV9 to TRBJ1-2; no clear D gene. From germline, CDR1 is SGDLS and CDR2 YYNGEE. V was cut by 0 bases and J by 0 bases, with 9 bases left in between. The CDR3 extends over 15 amino acids.

This chain connects TRBV5-3 to TRBJ2-7; maybe TRBD1 (5 bases). TRBV5-3 is assigned to the ORF class and has an uncertain function. The length of the CDR3 is 14 residues. Trimming shortened V by 0 bases and J by 2 bases, and 9 bases separated the two germline ends. This chain's CDR3 is CARSLVGHPYEQYF. Written as DNA, the CDR3 is TGTGCCAGAAGCTTGGTAGGACACCCCTACGAGCAGTACTTC.

The chain couples TRBV19 to TRBJ2-2, with D maybe TRBD1 (5 bases). V lost 3 bases and J 6 bases, leaving 11 bases between the germline ends. In germline, CDR1 is LNHDA, CDR2 SQIVND (reference sequence). The CDR3 has 14 residues. The CDR3 DNA is TGTGCCAGTAGTATGGATCAGGGTGCCGGGGAGCTGTTTTTT. Translation: CASSMDQGAGELFF.

This sequence joins TRBV5-1 and TRBJ2-1, with D maybe TRBD1 (6 bases). CDR3 length equals 16 residues. V shed 1 base and J shed 0 bases, with 11 bases lying between them. The germline gives CDR1 SGHRS, CDR2 YFSETQ. The CDR3 loop is CASSLLGAISYNEQFF. The DNA for the CDR3 is TGCGCCAGCAGCTTGCTGGGGGCCATCTCCTACAATGAGCAGTTCTTC.

J is TRBJ1-1 and V is TRBV5-4, with D possibly matching TRBD1 (6 bases). Germline lookup yields CDR1 SGHNT and CDR2 YYREEE (reference sequence). The CDR3 has 14 amino acids. The V end lost 1 base, the J end lost 4 bases, and 11 bases lay between the germline ends. Here the CDR3 DNA reads TGTGCCAGCAGCTTGAACGACAGGACCACTGAAGCTTTCTTT. It specifies CASSLNDRTTEAFF.

This clone appeared once. The CDR3, as DNA: TGTGCCAGCAGGTCGGACAGGGAAGTTACAGATACGCAGTATTTT. It translates to CASRSDREVTDTQYF. The chain is built from TRBV2 and TRBJ2-3; 8 nucleotides agree with TRBD1. Unmatched junction bases numbered 8, after V lost 6 bases and J lost 3 bases. The CDR3 runs 15 residues. From germline, CDR1 is SNHLY and CDR2 FYNNEI.

The V and J genes are TRBV29-1 and TRBJ2-1; 8 nucleotides align to TRBD1. Germline V gene lookup returns CDR1 SQVTM and CDR2 ANQGSEA. V lost 6 bases, J lost 8 bases, and 12 bases stayed unmatched. The CDR3 sequence is 14 residues long. The CDR3 DNA reads as TGCAGCGTAGCACAAGGGACAGGATCGGATGAGCAGTTCTTC. Protein sequence: CSVAQGTGSDEQFF.

The gene calls are TRBV7-9 and TRBJ2-3; TRBD2 agrees at 7 bases. Trimming at V came to 8 bases and at J to 2 bases, leaving 10 bases not matched to a gene. This CDR3 spans 15 amino acids. Per the germline V gene, CDR1 is SEHNR and CDR2 is FQNEAQ (reference sequence). The CDR3 nucleotides are TGTGCCAGCCTTCTCCGGGACTACCTCACAGATACGCAGTATTTT. Translating gives CASLLRDYLTDTQYF. The variable domain in full, completed from reference TRBV7-9 and TRBJ2-3, reads DTGVSQNPRHKITKRGQNVTFRCDPISEHNRLYWYRQTLGQGPEFLTYFQNEAQLEKSRLLSDRFSAERPKGSFSTLEIQRTEQGDSAMYLCASLLRDYLTDTQYFGPGTRLTVL.

This chain connects TRBV7-9 to TRBJ2-3; TRBD2 aligns across 8 bases. The CDR3 extends over 14 amino acids. V dropped 3 bases and J dropped 3; count of bases not matched to a gene: 2. From germline, CDR1 is SEHNR and CDR2 FQNEAQ (reference sequence). CDR3 DNA: TGTGCCAGCAGCTTGGGACTAGAGACAGATACGCAGTATTTT. Translated, it gives CASSLGLETDTQYF.

The chain joins TRBV28 to TRBJ2-1, with TRBD1 matching 7 bases. Germline CDR1 is MDHEN and CDR2 is SYDVKM. CDR3 length: 15 amino acids. Losses at the gene ends were 6 bases for V and 7 bases for J; bases not matched to a gene: 12. CDR3 sequence reads: CASSSQGKWENEQFF. The CDR3 region has the DNA TGTGCCAGCAGCTCACAGGGGAAGTGGGAGAATGAGCAGTTCTTC.

The chain combines TRBV4-3 with TRBJ1-3, with 9 bases aligning to TRBD1. The trim removed 0 bases at V and 4 bases at J, leaving 4 bases unmatched. This CDR3 contains 16 residues. CDR1 and CDR2 from the germline V gene are LGHNA and YSLEER. The CDR3 loop reads CASSQDHRGLGNTIYF. As DNA, the CDR3 is TGCGCCAGCAGCCAAGACCACAGGGGGCTAGGAAACACCATATATTTT.

This chain connects TRBV7-8 to TRBJ1-5; TRBD1 aligns across 9 bases. CDR1 and CDR2 (germline): SGHVS, FQNEAQ. The CDR3 is 15 residues long. Trimming cost V 6 bases and J 3 bases; bases outside gene matches: 6. CDR3 sequence (DNA): TGTGCCAGCAGTTTCACAGGGGGCTTCAATCAGCCCCAGCATTTT. Residues: CASSFTGGFNQPQHF.

V usage is TRBV7-2 and J usage is TRBJ2-2; 9 bases line up with TRBD2. Germline V lookup: CDR1 SGHTA, CDR2 FQGNSA. Germline trimming cut 11 bases from V and 5 bases from J; bases unmatched to any gene: 12. CDR3 length equals 15 residues. The CDR3 DNA sequence: TGTGCCGTGAGGCGGGGACTAGCTGAAACCGGGGAGCTGTTTTTT. Protein: CAVRRGLAETGELFF.

The rearrangement uses TRBV5-5 and TRBJ2-5, with 10 bases aligning to TRBD1. Per the germline V gene, CDR1 is SGHKS and CDR2 is YYEKEE (reference sequence). The CDR3 contains 15 residues. V lost 4 bases, J lost 5 bases, and 8 bases stayed unmatched. This CDR3 reads CASSPWTGGEETQYF. DNA for the CDR3: TGTGCCAGCAGCCCCTGGACAGGGGGGGAGGAGACCCAGTACTTC.

This rearrangement joins TRBV29-1 to TRBJ1-2; tentatively, D is TRBD1 (5 bases). The CDR3 covers 13 residues. The germline V gene has CDR1 SQVTM and CDR2 ANQGSEA. Deletions cut 7 bases from V and 3 bases from J, with 15 bases between. The CDR3 sequence is CSAPGTGDYGYTF. The CDR3 bases are TGCAGCGCTCCGGGAACGGGGGACTATGGCTACACCTTC.

The chain recombines TRBV7-2 with TRBJ2-7; no clear D. The V end was cut by 5 bases, the J end by 3 bases, with 11 bases between. The CDR3 contains 13 residues. Looked up from germline, CDR1 is SGHTA and CDR2 is FQGNSA. The CDR3 reads CASSRDYFYEQYF. DNA of the CDR3: TGTGCCAGCAGCCGTGATTACTTCTACGAGCAGTACTTC.

The chain joins TRBV28 to TRBJ2-1; TRBD1 aligns across 7 bases. J was trimmed by 8 bases and V by 4 bases; bases with no gene match: 5. The CDR3 has 13 amino acids. CDR1 is MDHEN and CDR2 is SYDVKM in the germline V gene. This CDR3 is CASSSTGSDEQFF. The DNA of the CDR3 is TGTGCCAGCAGTTCGACAGGGTCTGATGAGCAGTTCTTC.